The clone carrying this TCR beta chain was recorded only once. These data come from a study of blood T cells in healthy people across ages. A second PCR, run for about 7 to 11 cycles, used a sample-barcoded 5' primer plus a J-beta primer mix. Through a template-switch adaptor with 12 random nucleotides, each cDNA molecule received a tag. MiXCR, applied by TCRdb to the 5' RACE reads, yields one record per CDR3 protein. Of around 800,000 distinct CDR3 sequences listed, roughly 60% were seen once; the top ten hold roughly 25%. This TCR was sampled from a man under 40 in good health. Sequenced sample: blood.

The CDR3 loop reads CASSITRGTDGYTF. The CDR3 DNA sequence: TGTGCCAGCAGCATTACAAGGGGGACTGATGGCTACACCTTC. V is TRBV27 and J is TRBJ1-2, with D tentatively TRBD1 (6 bases). This CDR3 contains 14 residues. The V end lost 6 bases, the J end lost 6 bases, and 17 bases lay between the germline ends. CDR1 MNHEY and CDR2 SMNVEV come from the germline V gene (reference sequence).